The clone carrying this T cell receptor (beta chain) was counted a few times. This sample stems from a study of T-cell memory formation after mild COVID-19. Study-wide context: Largely, the TCR clusters proved donor specific.

The germline V and J ends were trimmed by 1 base and 2 bases, with 8 bases remaining between them. Germline CDR1 is SEHNR and CDR2 is FQNEAQ (reference sequence). The CDR3 contains 14 residues. 5'RACE primed at constant segments yielded TCR alpha and TCR beta cDNA libraries bearing sample barcodes and UMIs. A single record per CDR3 protein comes from TCRdb applying MiXCR to the 5' RACE reads. This sample has about 420,000 distinct CDR3 sequences, with about 22% found just once. The chain joins TRBV7-9 to TRBJ1-1; D not certain. The sequenced sample was PBMCs or a T cell subset sorted from them (not recorded which). The receptor was isolated from an adult woman who had mild COVID-19 (a few samples of this study predate the infection). Cell type and time point are not known. CDR3 protein: CASSLGLINTEAFF. The CDR3 DNA sequence: TGTGCCAGCAGCTTAGGACTGATTAACACTGAAGCTTTCTTT.